This T cell receptor (beta chain) emerged from a study of cytomegalovirus exposure and HLA in healthy donors listed by TCRdb under 2017. As for the study more broadly: In an earlier analysis of under 750 of the donors, roughly 300 Gb of sequence data and about 110 million unique TCR beta sequences from 150 million to 200 million T cells were reported. An early release covering roughly 600 HLA-typed donors comprised about 300 gigabases of sequencing data and roughly 85 million unique TCR sequences. Of the roughly 400 genotyped donors, approximately 81% were placed in the genetic ancestry cluster associated with self-reported Caucasian donors. The study was designed to test whether signatures of past pathogen exposure could be identified by cataloging public T cell receptors. The study used immunosequencing to profile the T cell repertoires of approximately 640 subjects and linked those repertoires to cytomegalovirus serostatus. Along with the approximately 600-subject first cohort, a separate validation cohort of over a hundred different subjects was used. The study combined high-throughput TCR immunosequencing, statistical association of individual TCRs with disease status, and machine learning to predict cytomegalovirus infection status. A later analysis re-examined previously published TCR beta repertoires from 500 to 700 donors and added high-resolution HLA genotyping to investigate patterns of TCR occurrence. The later analysis used no new phenotypic data to find candidate immune exposures, relying instead on TCR beta sequences and their occurrence across donors. To decide whether each TCR beta V gene segment behaved as functional or pseudogenic, an earlier analysis of fewer than 750 of the donors relied on high-throughput TCR beta sequencing. Donor age, sex, ethnicity and CMV serostatus were collected together with the repertoire data. A later genetic analysis used genome-wide SNP genotypes for about three fifths of the 666 donors, treating that subset as a discovery cohort. All discovery cohort repertoires had been generated on a single sequencing platform. Both class I and class II loci were covered by HLA typing, at four-digit resolution. The number of donors typed differed by locus, with about 629-640 for A, B, C, DRB1 and DQB1, 522 for DQA1, nearly 610 for DPA1, and around 460 for DPB1. About five DR-DQ haplotypes were handled as single units for association and clustering, since linkage in the cohort was strong. Across around 400 genotyped donors of the cohort, an average of approximately 200,000 unique TCR beta nucleotide sequences per donor were sequenced, and 15% to 20% of those sequences were non-productive. The investigation overall reported the following: In an earlier analysis of several hundred of the donors, most TCR beta V segments were observed in productive rearrangements about 87% or about 30% of the time, broadly matching IMGT annotations. Linkage disequilibrium might explain the correlated functional status among segregating V segments, but an unknown experimental factor could not be ruled out. According to a later genetic analysis, donors in an Asian-associated ancestry cluster had fewer N-insertions in productive TCRs than the approximately 610-donor mean. In both the original and validation cohorts, the classifier was reported to diagnose cytomegalovirus status with high specificity and sensitivity. Assigning TCR associations to individual alleles was difficult when HLA alleles, especially DR and DQ, strongly co-occurred. CMV serostatus was the only immune exposure information available for the cohort. Specific HLA alleles were associated with some 15,000 TCR beta sequences at a false discovery rate of 0.05 in a later analysis. Most TCR sequences were seen in very few donors, while some public TCRs were found in many individuals. Most CMV-associated TCR beta chains appeared to be HLA-restricted in a later analysis, and the HLA associations seemed to be driven largely by CMV exposure. A cluster of highly shared sequence variants was judged likely to be a technical artifact of the sequencing pipeline. An association between a missense DCLRE1C variant and V-gene and J-gene trimming of TCR beta chains was found in a later genetic analysis and replicated in an independent cohort. This cohort had only TCR beta chains sequenced, and the lack of alpha or paired-chain data limited which features could be detected. HLA typing was unavailable for some donors at each locus, so association tests used only the typed subset. Presence/absence analyses assumed roughly uniform sequencing depth across donors, an assumption that may not hold. The study listed 164 TCR beta chains as associated with cytomegalovirus. The authors suggested that the approach could potentially be generalized to other disease states and immunological phenotypes. A later analysis found that TCR association rates varied across HLA loci, with DRB1 alleles showing the most associated TCRs and HLA-C alleles the fewest. A few of the identified cytomegalovirus-associated TCR beta chains were confirmed in vitro to be specific for cytomegalovirus antigens. Several of the top co-occurrence clusters appeared to be linked to parvovirus B19, influenza, CMV and Epstein-Barr virus, according to a later analysis. A further reported finding was that TCR beta sequences accurately predicted the HLA-A and HLA-B alleles for most subjects in the first cohort. Some 15 rarely observed V segments, including chromosome 9 orphons, were excluded from the earlier analysis of 550 to 700 of the donors because counts were too low. In a later analysis, HLA-associated TCR beta chains showed more clonal expansion and lower generation probabilities than non-associated chains that were equally common.

Note on this clone: What antigen it recognizes has not been identified. The sample holds no much larger clone one base away, and base qualities are not on file.

The cohort was made up of around 720 healthy bone marrow donors. All cohort members were sampled while nominally healthy, although unrecorded immune exposures were likely present. The donor was CMV seropositive and was included in the group of approximately 300 seropositive cohort members. Each donor provided a peripheral blood sample, and peripheral blood mononuclear cells were used for TCR beta sequencing. Genomic DNA extraction from the blood cell samples was performed with the Qiagen DNeasy Blood Extraction Kit. Receptor libraries were prepared by the immunoSEQ multiplex PCR assay. A mixture of 60 forward primers for TCR Vbeta segments and 13 reverse primers for TCR Jbeta segments was used in the multiplex PCR. A multiplex PCR assay on genomic DNA amplified the CDR3 region of rearranged TCR beta genes. The Illumina HiSeq System was used to sequence the amplified TCR beta libraries as 87-base-pair reads. The authors processed their data as follows. A later analysis counted 65 million to 90 million unique TCR beta chains across the 500 to 850 repertoires, and around 12 million of these chains were shared by at least two donors. Raw reads were error-corrected and collapsed into unique sequences by a nearest-neighbor algorithm in which closely related sequences were merged to remove PCR and sequencing errors. To assign V, D and J gene segments, CDR3 sequences were aligned to IMGT reference sequences. Each retained sequence needed at least a six-nucleotide match to both a V gene segment and a J gene segment. A rearrangement counted as productive if the CDR3 had no stop codons and remained in frame with V and J, and every other rearrangement counted as non-productive. Following IMGT convention, CDR3 was defined as the stretch from the second conserved V-encoded cysteine to the conserved J-encoded phenylalanine. Sequences without an unambiguous match to a single V gene segment were excluded from the earlier analysis of 500 to 700 of the donors. In an earlier analysis of approximately 550 of the donors, V segments were called functional above 56.7% productive rearrangements and were called segregating when the between-donor standard deviation exceeded 5%. A statistical classification framework was built for diagnosing cytomegalovirus status from the catalog of TCR beta chain sequences. V and J gene assignment, in a later analysis, came from comparing TCR nucleotide sequences with IMGT/GENE-DB human TR gene sequences. In a later analysis, CDR3 sequences and most-parsimonious VDJ recombination scenarios were assigned using the TCRdist pipeline. In a later analysis, every TCR beta chain was defined by the combination of its CDR3 amino acid sequence and its V-gene family, and reads without a unique V-gene family were dropped. In a later analysis, 450 to 600 highly shared, low-generation-probability nucleotide sequences were removed to address suspected cross-contamination and a sequencing artifact. For each public chain, a later analysis derived a clonal expansion index from normalized ranks of inferred template counts within each repertoire. In a later analysis, generation probabilities were computed using a VDJ recombination model fitted to out-of-frame rearrangements, and the results were checked against IGoR. A later analysis scored TCR-TCR, TCR-HLA and TCR-CMV co-occurrence with hypergeometric tests, applying a repertoire-size bias correction to TCR pairs. To estimate false discovery rates, a later analysis permuted the HLA or CMV assignments 20 times. In a later analysis, co-occurring TCRs were grouped using DBSCAN, with TCRdist sequence similarity added in when clustering inside HLA-allele-positive subsets. For co-occurrence clustering, repertoires with fewer than 30,000 or more than 120,000 public chains were excluded, along with 5 or 6 repertoires with anomalous nucleotide sharing. TCRdb limited this immuneACCESS table to in-frame rearrangements with V and J called. A share of clones is missing; checked studies link under half to unresolved V genes, and the rest is unexplained. V and J calls and clone size are copied from that table; D and trimming were computed from the DNA. For this sample there are over 90,000 clones; around 70% appear just once. Less than 15% of the sample is held by the ten biggest clonotypes.

Sequenced: PBMCs. The clonotype was recovered from a woman between 45 and 60 years old in good health and CMV-seropositive.

The bases read TGTGCCAGCAGTGGTGTTCTAGCGGGAGCAAGTGAGCAGTTCTTC. Its protein is CASSGVLAGASEQFF. The chain was built from TRBV2 and TRBJ2-1; TRBD2 aligns with 10 central bases. The CDR3 runs 15 residues from the cysteine to the phenylalanine. Just the 45-base CDR3 DNA is kept, in frame starting at base 1. CDR1 and CDR2 were assigned from the germline V gene as SNHLY and FYNNEI. Relative to germline, V is missing 4 bases and J is missing 9 bases, with 9 bases of the junction outside any gene match.